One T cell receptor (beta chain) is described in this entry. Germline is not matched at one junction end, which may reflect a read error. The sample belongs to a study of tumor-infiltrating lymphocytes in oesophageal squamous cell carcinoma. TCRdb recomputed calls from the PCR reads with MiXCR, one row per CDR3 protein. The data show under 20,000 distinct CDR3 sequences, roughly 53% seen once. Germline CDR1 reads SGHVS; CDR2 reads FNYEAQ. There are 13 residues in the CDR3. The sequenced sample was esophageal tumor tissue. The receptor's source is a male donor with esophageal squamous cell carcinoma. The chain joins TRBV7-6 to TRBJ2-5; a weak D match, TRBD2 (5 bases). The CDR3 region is CASSLMGEETQYF. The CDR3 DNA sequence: TGTGCTAGCAGCTTAATGGGAGAAGAGACCCAGTACTTC. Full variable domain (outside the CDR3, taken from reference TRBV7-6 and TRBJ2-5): GAGVSQSPRYKVTKRGQDVALRCDPISGHVSLYWYRQALGQGPEFLTYFNYEAQQDKSGLPNDRFSAERPEGSISTLTIQRTEQRDSAMYRCASSLMGEETQYFGPGTRLLVL.